A selection of T cell receptor beta chains follows, all from one sample in a study of T cells in Graves' hyperthyroidism and ophthalmopathy. In TCRdb, the multiplex PCR reads were re-called with MiXCR into one record per CDR3 protein. The sample holds around 340,000 distinct CDR3 sequences, 17% seen once. Sample: blood. These receptors all come from a woman aged 30 to 39 with Graves' hyperthyroidism that later progressed to Graves' ophthalmopathy. The CDR3 runs from the conserved cysteine through the conserved F or W. The D gene is left open where the match is weak. Clone size is shown for a subset of rows, as once, few, many or a class of expanded clone.

- | TRBJ1-5 | TRBV5-1 | few | CASSSRQVHSNQPQHF | TGCGCCAGCAGCTCACGACAGGTACATAGCAATCAGCCCCAGCATTTT
TRBD2 | TRBJ2-3 | TRBV6-2/TRBV6-3 | many | CATLPLAGGLTDTQYF | TGTGCCACCCTGCCGCTAGCGGGGGGTCTGACAGATACGCAGTATTTT
- | TRBJ2-5 | TRBV10-2 | many | CASSDVVRNQETQYF | TGCGCCAGCAGCGACGTGGTGAGGAACCAAGAGACCCAGTACTTC
TRBD1 | TRBJ2-1 | TRBV11-2 | - | CASSQLAGTGTYNEQFF | TGCGCCAGCAGCCAACTTGCCGGGACAGGGACTTACAATGAGCAGTTCTTC
TRBD1 | TRBJ1-2 | TRBV7-9 | - | CASSQTGDYGYTF | TGTGCCAGCAGCCAAACAGGGGACTATGGCTACACCTTC
- | TRBJ1-3 | TRBV11-2 | many | CASSLERTSGNTIYF | TGTGCCAGCAGCTTAGAAAGGACCTCTGGAAACACCATATATTTT
TRBD1 | TRBJ2-1 | TRBV5-4 | many | CASSRRRTGGSYGEQFF | TGTGCCAGCAGTCGTAGGAGGACAGGGGGCTCGTACGGTGAGCAGTTCTTC
- | TRBJ2-1 | TRBV7-2 | - | CASSLFRDAYNEQFF | TGTGCCAGCAGCTTATTCCGGGATGCCTACAATGAGCAGTTCTTC
- | TRBJ1-2 | TRBV7-9 | - | CASSLDRGLYGYTF | TGTGCCAGCAGCCTAGACCGGGGCCTCTATGGCTACACCTTC
- | TRBJ2-4 | TRBV29-1 | - | CSVASGQPAKNIQYF | TGCAGCGTTGCGAGCGGACAGCCGGCCAAAAACATTCAGTACTTC
TRBD1 | TRBJ1-2 | TRBV7-9 | few | CASSSSQNPGQVYGYTF | TGTGCCAGCAGCTCTTCCCAGAACCCGGGACAGGTCTATGGCTACACCTTC
- | TRBJ2-1 | TRBV4-1 | - | CASSRSDHEQFF | TGCGCCAGCAGCCGATCAGACCATGAGCAGTTCTTC
TRBD1 | TRBJ1-6 | TRBV27 | - | CASSQGAYNSPLHF | TGTGCCAGCAGTCAGGGGGCCTATAATTCACCCCTCCACTTT
- | TRBJ1-1 | TRBV29-1 | many | CSVSPEAFF | TGCAGCGTATCTCCTGAAGCTTTCTTT
TRBD2 | TRBJ2-3 | TRBV28 | many | CASSLYRGGTDTQYF | TGTGCCAGCAGTTTATATCGGGGAGGGACAGATACGCAGTATTTT
- | TRBJ1-1 | TRBV7-9 | many | CASSLQGGRTEAFF | TGTGCCAGCAGCTTACAGGGCGGGAGAACTGAAGCTTTCTTT
- | TRBJ2-2 | TRBV5-1 | many | CASREPGQDTGELFF | TGCGCCAGCAGGGAGCCGGGACAAGACACCGGGGAGCTGTTTTTT
- | TRBJ1-5 | TRBV2 | many | CASSRGYNQPQHF | TGTGCCAGCTCTCGCGGATATAATCAGCCCCAGCATTTT
- | TRBJ2-7 | TRBV20-1 | few | CSAGLWKGDLTYEQYF | TGCAGTGCCGGATTGTGGAAGGGCGACCTAACCTACGAGCAGTACTTC
- | TRBJ2-5 | TRBV5-5 | - | CASSLEAARAKETQYF | TGTGCCAGCAGCTTGGAGGCAGCCCGGGCCAAAGAGACCCAGTACTTC
- | TRBJ1-2 | TRBV5-1 | many | CASSLSPQTNYGYTF | TGCGCCAGCAGCTTGAGCCCCCAGACTAACTATGGCTACACCTTC
TRBD1 | TRBJ1-1 | TRBV12-3/TRBV12-4 | - | CASTRQGAAFF | TGTGCCAGCACCCGGCAGGGGGCAGCTTTCTTT
- | TRBJ1-1 | TRBV19 | - | CASSSLSSEAFF | TGTGCCAGTAGCTCCTTGTCGAGTGAAGCTTTCTTT
TRBD2 | TRBJ2-7 | TRBV28 | many | CASSSLAGGVYEQYF | TGTGCCAGCAGTTCACTAGCGGGGGGGGTCTACGAGCAGTACTTC
TRBD1 | TRBJ1-5 | TRBV19 | few | CASSIWTGDQPQHF | TGTGCCAGTAGTATTTGGACAGGGGATCAGCCCCAGCATTTT
- | TRBJ2-3 | TRBV4-1 | few | CASSQSLLSQQYF | TGCGCCAGCAGCCAATCCTTACTAAGCCAGCAGTATTTT
- | TRBJ2-1 | TRBV27 | many | CASSFEVNYNEQFF | TGTGCCAGCAGTTTCGAGGTAAATTACAATGAGCAGTTCTTC
TRBD2 | TRBJ2-2 | TRBV13 | many | CASSSNRLALNTGELFF | TGTGCCAGCAGCTCCAATCGACTAGCGCTGAACACCGGGGAGCTGTTTTTT
TRBD1 | TRBJ2-3 | TRBV29-1 | many | CSVEPRDSDTDTQYF | TGCAGCGTTGAACCCCGGGACAGTGACACAGATACGCAGTATTTT
- | TRBJ2-7 | TRBV7-9 | many | CASSDSGRNYEQYF | TGTGCCAGCAGCGATTCGGGACGAAATTACGAGCAGTACTTC
- | TRBJ2-5 | TRBV27 | many | CASSSMGEDRTQYF | TGTGCCAGCAGTTCCATGGGTGAAGACCGTACCCAGTACTTC
TRBD2 | TRBJ2-1 | TRBV9 | few | CASSPGTNYNEQFF | TGTGCCAGCAGCCCAGGGACTAACTACAATGAGCAGTTCTTC
- | TRBJ1-1 | TRBV20-1 | - | CSGLGDINTEAFF | TGCAGTGGGTTGGGGGATATTAACACTGAAGCTTTCTTT
- | TRBJ2-2 | TRBV2 | many | CASSGPGGGTGELFF | TGTGCCAGCAGTGGGCCGGGCGGAGGGACCGGGGAGCTGTTTTTT
- | TRBJ2-7 | TRBV29-1 | - | CSVSLELGRVSEQYF | TGCAGCGTTAGCCTGGAGCTTGGCAGGGTCTCCGAGCAGTACTTC
- | TRBJ1-2 | TRBV12-3/TRBV12-4 | many | CASSTGTGKIGGYTF | TGTGCCAGCAGCACCGGGACTGGGAAAATCGGTGGCTACACCTTC
- | TRBJ2-1 | TRBV20-1 | few | CSARGGRRSSYNEQFF | TGCAGTGCTAGAGGGGGACGGAGGAGCTCCTACAATGAGCAGTTCTTC
- | TRBJ2-7 | TRBV6-1 | - | CASRTGTYEQYF | TGTGCCAGCAGGACAGGAACCTACGAGCAGTACTTC
- | TRBJ2-3 | TRBV10-3 | - | CATKSGGSTDTQYF | TGTGCCACCAAATCGGGCGGGTCCACAGATACGCAGTATTTT
- | TRBJ2-7 | TRBV12-3/TRBV12-4 | many | CASSLLRDGSYEQYF | TGTGCCAGCAGTTTATTGCGGGACGGGTCCTACGAGCAGTACTTC
- | TRBJ1-5 | TRBV12-3/TRBV12-4 | - | CASNIIGQGNQPQHF | TGTGCCAGCAACATAATCGGGCAGGGGAATCAGCCCCAGCATTTT
- | TRBJ2-1 | TRBV11-3 | many | CASSSAGLEQFF | TGTGCCAGCAGCTCCGCTGGGCTTGAGCAGTTCTTC
- | TRBJ2-4 | TRBV5-1 | - | CASSLMTGVKNIQYF | TGCGCCAGCAGCTTGATGACAGGAGTCAAAAACATTCAGTACTTC
- | TRBJ2-2 | TRBV30 | - | CAWGRDSESGELFF | TGTGCCTGGGGACGGGACTCGGAGTCCGGGGAGCTGTTTTTT
- | TRBJ2-1 | TRBV28 | many | CASSLGRAVYNEQFF | TGTGCCAGCAGTTTAGGCAGGGCGGTTTACAATGAGCAGTTCTTC
TRBD1 | TRBJ2-5 | TRBV28 | - | CASSDRAARGETQYF | TGTGCCAGCAGTGACAGGGCTGCCAGAGGTGAGACCCAGTACTTC
TRBD1 | TRBJ1-2 | TRBV3-1 | few | CASSQDEKGAKGYTF | TGTGCCAGCAGCCAAGACGAGAAGGGGGCGAAGGGCTACACCTTC
- | TRBJ2-3 | TRBV2 | many | CASRPGRSDTQYF | TGTGCCAGCAGACCGGGTCGTTCGGATACGCAGTATTTT
TRBD2 | TRBJ2-5 | TRBV6-1 | - | CASSSVAGGFEETQYF | TGTGCCAGCAGTTCCGTAGCGGGAGGGTTCGAAGAGACCCAGTACTTC
- | TRBJ1-5 | TRBV5-6 | - | CASSMGGSHQPQHF | TGTGCCAGCAGCATGGGGGGTTCTCACCAGCCCCAGCATTTT
TRBD2 | TRBJ2-1 | TRBV2 | many | CASSVASGGSRPSGQFF | TGTGCCAGCAGTGTGGCTAGCGGGGGGTCCCGTCCGTCTGGGCAGTTCTTC
- | TRBJ2-1 | TRBV6-2/TRBV6-3 | many | CASSYLSSYNEQFF | TGTGCCAGCAGTTACCTTAGCTCCTACAATGAGCAGTTCTTC
TRBD1 | TRBJ1-5 | TRBV20-1 | - | CSARRGQDQPQHF | TGCAGTGCTCGCAGGGGGCAGGATCAGCCCCAGCATTTT
TRBD1 | TRBJ1-3 | TRBV7-9 | few | CASSFDFGQGAYGNTIYF | TGTGCCAGCAGCTTCGATTTTGGACAGGGGGCTTACGGAAACACCATATATTTT
- | TRBJ1-2 | TRBV15 | many | CATSRGSGTTNYGYTF | TGTGCCACCAGCAGGGGATCGGGGACGACTAACTATGGCTACACCTTC
TRBD2 | TRBJ2-1 | TRBV6-2/TRBV6-3 | few | CASGLGTSGRALHEQFF | TGTGCCAGCGGTCTGGGGACTAGCGGGAGGGCCTTACATGAGCAGTTCTTC
- | TRBJ2-4 | TRBV18 | many | CASSPPGENIQYF | TGTGCCAGCTCACCACCGGGGGAGAACATTCAGTACTTC